The 7 T cell receptor beta chains presented below share a single source sample, sequenced in a study of control samples from healthy donors and cancer patients. Assay used: immunoSEQ multiplex PCR; TCRdb lists only in-frame clones, some missing. Among about 51,000 clones, more than 70% were seen once, and the ten largest hold approximately 1.4%. Source material: PBMCs. All receptors derive from a man aged 40-55 years with colorectal cancer.

This chain connects TRBV6-2 or TRBV6-3 to TRBJ2-4; tentatively, D is TRBD1 or TRBD2 (5 bases each). The CDR3 covers 17 residues. Trimming stripped 5 bases from V and 2 bases from J, with 19 bases between. Per the germline V gene, CDR1 is MNHEY and CDR2 is SVGEGT. The CDR3 nucleotides read TGTGCCAGCAGTCCGGGACCTTTTCGAACCACCAAAAACATTCAGTACTTC. It translates to CASSPGPFRTTKNIQYF.

V usage is TRBV12-3 or TRBV12-4 and J usage is TRBJ1-1; no definite D call. Between the trimmed V and J ends, which lost 8 bases and 3 bases, there was a span of 13 bases. There are 13 residues in the CDR3. The DNA for the CDR3 is TGTGCCAGCTCCACTAGTGGGGACACTGAAGCTTTCTTT. Translated, it gives CASSTSGDTEAFF.

This chain links TRBV7-8 with TRBJ2-5, with 10 bases fitting TRBD2. Unmatched junction bases numbered 0, after V lost 2 bases and J lost 3 bases. CDR3 size: 14 residues. In germline, CDR1 is SGHVS, CDR2 FQNEAQ. The CDR3 spells CASSLTSGEETQYF. The CDR3 DNA is TGTGCCAGCAGCTTAACTAGCGGGGAAGAGACCCAGTACTTC.

This clone was seen once. V is TRBV6-2 or TRBV6-3 and J is TRBJ2-4, with TRBD2 identical over 10 bases. There are 18 residues in the CDR3. Germline CDR1 MNHEY, CDR2 SVGEGT. With 0 bases clipped from V and 0 bases from J, the junction kept 5 bases outside the gene matches. The CDR3 nucleotides read TGTGCCAGCAGTTACTCAACTAGCGGGACCCCAGCCAAAAACATTCAGTACTTC. As protein: CASSYSTSGTPAKNIQYF.

The chain combines TRBV15 with TRBJ2-2; TRBD2 agrees at 7 bases. The V gene's germline CDR1 is LNHNV and CDR2 YYDKDF (reference sequence). This CDR3 is built from 15 residues. The junction had 6 bases not matched to a gene; V was cut back by 1 base and J by 7 bases. CDR3 coding DNA: TGTGCCACCAGCAGAGTGGCGGGAGCGGTCGGGGAGCTGTTTTTT. Its translation: CATSRVAGAVGELFF.

The chain recombines TRBV9 with TRBJ2-7, with D possibly TRBD2 on 6 matching bases. V was pared by 4 bases and J by 3 bases, with 14 bases between. Germline V gene sequence: CDR1 SGDLS, CDR2 YYNGEE. CDR3 size: 14 residues. CDR3 region: CASSLGLTSYEQYF. The CDR3 DNA reads TGTGCCAGCAGCTTGGGACTTACCAGCTACGAGCAGTACTTC.

The V and J genes are TRBV5-1 and TRBJ1-1, with unresolved D. This CDR3 has 14 amino acids. V lost 0 bases, J lost 0 bases, and 6 bases lay in between. Germline CDR1 is SGHRS and CDR2 is YFSETQ. CDR3 protein: CASSLARMNTEAFF. Written as DNA, the CDR3 is TGCGCCAGCAGCTTGGCCCGGATGAACACTGAAGCTTTCTTT.